This TCR beta chain was sequenced in a study of blood T cell repertoires in COVID-19. This table comes from immunoSEQ multiplex PCR, and its TCRdb copy is limited to in-frame clones, with some not included. This table has 200,000 to 300,000 clones, roughly 76% appearing once. Material: peripheral blood. This sequence originates from a woman of 80 years or more with COVID-19, enrolled during active disease.

The CDR3 loop reads CASSLLGGPGELFF. The CDR3 DNA reads TGTGCCAGCAGCCTCCTCGGGGGGCCCGGGGAGCTGTTTTTT. The V and J genes are TRBV11-3 and TRBJ2-2; a weak D match, TRBD2 (7 bases). In germline, CDR1 is SGHNT, CDR2 YENEEA. Deletions cut 5 bases from V and 6 bases from J, with 13 bases between. This CDR3 is built from 14 residues.